The rows below give T cell receptor beta chains drawn from one sample of a study of blood T cell repertoires in COVID-19. TCRdb keeps only in-frame clones here, not all; method: immunoSEQ multiplex PCR. The table has about 250,000 clones, about 85% seen once. The source material was PBMCs or T cells enriched from blood (not recorded which). The receptors were gathered from a woman aged 45 to 65 who had recovered from COVID-19. Both conserved end residues are trimmed from each CDR3.

j_gene: TRBJ1-4
v_gene: TRBV28
CDR3aa: ASRKGDNNLNEKLF

j_gene: TRBJ2-5
v_gene: TRBV30
CDR3aa: AWSVPTSGRRETQY

j_gene: TRBJ1-2
v_gene: TRBV4-2
CDR3aa: ASSSSTGTGYT

j_gene: TRBJ2-2
v_gene: TRBV28
CDR3aa: ASTSAGAGTGELF

j_gene: TRBJ2-1
v_gene: TRBV30
CDR3aa: AWNRDRGRNEQF

j_gene: TRBJ2-7
v_gene: TRBV6-2/TRBV6-3
CDR3aa: ASSTSGRSSSYEQY

j_gene: TRBJ2-3
v_gene: TRBV10-3
CDR3aa: AISEGTTTDTQY

j_gene: TRBJ2-2
v_gene: TRBV19
CDR3aa: ARPGGLNTGELF

j_gene: TRBJ1-2
v_gene: TRBV24-1
CDR3aa: ATSDPTGNYGYT

j_gene: TRBJ2-1
v_gene: TRBV7-2
CDR3aa: ASSLLGQGARNEQF

j_gene: TRBJ2-7
v_gene: TRBV4-2
CDR3aa: ASSQVQRLVNPNEQY

j_gene: TRBJ2-5
v_gene: TRBV5-1
CDR3aa: ASSLAAREWGETQY

j_gene: TRBJ2-7
v_gene: TRBV10-3
CDR3aa: AISDNSYEQY

j_gene: TRBJ1-4
v_gene: TRBV9
CDR3aa: ASSQTTGLLNEKLF

j_gene: TRBJ1-3
v_gene: TRBV4-1
CDR3aa: ASSQDPGSDPGNTIY

j_gene: TRBJ1-2
v_gene: TRBV6-5
CDR3aa: ASRRTGSNYGYT

j_gene: TRBJ1-2
v_gene: TRBV21-1
CDR3aa: ASSIRGSQNSLANYGYT

j_gene: TRBJ1-5
v_gene: TRBV10-1
CDR3aa: ASNWTLPTSHQPQH

j_gene: TRBJ2-1
v_gene: TRBV2
CDR3aa: ASNGQGFEQF

j_gene: TRBJ1-4
v_gene: TRBV29-1
CDR3aa: SVAGGTNEKLF

j_gene: TRBJ1-1
v_gene: TRBV5-6
CDR3aa: ASSLILGTANTEAF

j_gene: TRBJ2-1
v_gene: TRBV24-1
CDR3aa: ATSEPGTGAYNEQF

j_gene: TRBJ2-1
v_gene: TRBV9
CDR3aa: ASSVRVGAGSEQF

j_gene: TRBJ2-7
v_gene: TRBV28
CDR3aa: ASSFRGAYEQY

j_gene: TRBJ2-5
v_gene: TRBV25-1
CDR3aa: ASSATSGTGTLSETQY

j_gene: TRBJ1-5
v_gene: TRBV28
CDR3aa: ASSRTWGGNQPQH

j_gene: TRBJ1-2
v_gene: TRBV10-3
CDR3aa: AISESQGDYGYT

j_gene: TRBJ2-1
v_gene: TRBV7-3
CDR3aa: ASSLMSNDEQF

j_gene: TRBJ2-7
v_gene: TRBV7-2
CDR3aa: ASSLGQVTYEQY

j_gene: TRBJ2-6
v_gene: TRBV5-1
CDR3aa: ASSLTGPTSGANVLT

j_gene: TRBJ2-7
v_gene: TRBV14
CDR3aa: ASSPYGGGRTLSGQY

j_gene: TRBJ2-2
v_gene: TRBV3-1/TRBV3-2
CDR3aa: ASSQGSKNTGELF

j_gene: TRBJ2-1
v_gene: TRBV5-5
CDR3aa: ASSQTGSYNEQF

j_gene: TRBJ2-7
v_gene: TRBV14
CDR3aa: ASSQGPGGRYEQY

j_gene: TRBJ2-1
v_gene: TRBV4-2
CDR3aa: ASSRVGGKGNNEQF

j_gene: TRBJ2-2
v_gene: TRBV7-2
CDR3aa: ASSLAVVSSGRAGTGELF

j_gene: TRBJ2-1
v_gene: TRBV11-2
CDR3aa: ASSLTAGGHNEQF

j_gene: TRBJ1-6
v_gene: TRBV5-1
CDR3aa: ASSFFAGDSPLH

j_gene: TRBJ2-7
v_gene: TRBV5-1
CDR3aa: ASSFKTGASSYEQY

j_gene: TRBJ2-3
v_gene: TRBV24-1
CDR3aa: ATSGGAKDTQY

j_gene: TRBJ2-1
v_gene: TRBV7-2
CDR3aa: ASSLTASSYNEQF

j_gene: TRBJ2-7
v_gene: TRBV2
CDR3aa: ATQFGGSGSEQY

j_gene: TRBJ2-7
v_gene: TRBV5-6
CDR3aa: ASCSGLLYEQY

j_gene: TRBJ1-2
v_gene: TRBV19
CDR3aa: ASNSPGNRYGYT

j_gene: TRBJ1-1
v_gene: TRBV27
CDR3aa: ASSSYWNTEAF

j_gene: TRBJ1-4
v_gene: TRBV5-1
CDR3aa: ASSPRQGANEKLF

j_gene: TRBJ2-6
v_gene: TRBV28
CDR3aa: AISGPGGYGANVLT

j_gene: TRBJ2-3
v_gene: TRBV19
CDR3aa: ASSGYGGFDTQY